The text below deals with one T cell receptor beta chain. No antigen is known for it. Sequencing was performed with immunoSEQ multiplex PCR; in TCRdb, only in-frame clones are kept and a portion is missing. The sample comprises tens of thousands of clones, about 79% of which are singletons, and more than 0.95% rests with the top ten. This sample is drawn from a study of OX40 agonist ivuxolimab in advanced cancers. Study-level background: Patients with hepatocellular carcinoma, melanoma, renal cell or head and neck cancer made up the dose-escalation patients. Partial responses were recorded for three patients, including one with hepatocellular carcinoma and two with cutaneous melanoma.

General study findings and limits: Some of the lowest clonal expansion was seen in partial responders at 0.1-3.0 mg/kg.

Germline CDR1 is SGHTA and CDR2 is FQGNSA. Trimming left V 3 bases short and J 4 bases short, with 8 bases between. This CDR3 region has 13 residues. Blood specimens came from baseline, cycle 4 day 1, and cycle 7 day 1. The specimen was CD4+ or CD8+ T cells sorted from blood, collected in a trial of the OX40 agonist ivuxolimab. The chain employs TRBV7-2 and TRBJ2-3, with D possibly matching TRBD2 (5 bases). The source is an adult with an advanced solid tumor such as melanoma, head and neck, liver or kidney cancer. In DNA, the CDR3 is TGTGCCAGCAGCTTGGGCGGGTCAGATACGCAGTATTTT. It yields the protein CASSLGGSDTQYF.